The 10 T cell receptor beta chains reported below all come from one sample, sequenced in a study of CD8 T cells in ankylosing spondylitis (dated by TCRdb to the late 2010s). The library was built by means of 5' RACE. Reads for this sample came from an Illumina HiSeq 2500. TCRdb reprocessing: public reads trimmed at Q25 with fastp, clones called with MiXCR, in-frame beta chains kept. Each record represents a unique CDR3 protein, reported with the most common genes and DNA among its rows. The sample has around 30,000 distinct CDR3 sequences on record, about 7.2% of them singletons. The top ten constitute 10% to 13% of the sample. Sequenced: blood, either unsorted or a sorted T cell fraction (not recorded which). These receptors originate from a male donor with ankylosing spondylitis or in good health (not recorded which).

J is TRBJ2-6 and V is TRBV30; D perhaps matches TRBD2 (7 bases). From germline, CDR1 is GTSNPN and CDR2 SVGIG (reference sequence). V gave up 8 bases and J gave up 0 bases, with 14 bases separating them. The CDR3 has 15 residues. The CDR3 protein is CAGGGDLSGANVLTF. In nucleotides, the CDR3 is TGTGCCGGGGGGGGCGACCTCTCTGGGGCCAACGTCCTGACTTTC.

This clonotype was recorded many times. This chain links TRBV5-1 with TRBJ1-1, with 7 bases fitting TRBD1. CDR1 is SGHRS, CDR2 YFSETQ, per germline. The CDR3 has 15 amino acids. V trimming: 4 bases; J trimming: 4 bases; junction bases outside the gene matches: 10. The CDR3 coding sequence is TGCGCCAGCAGCATGGGGGCCCCAGGGGGCACTGAAGCTTTCTTT. Amino acids: CASSMGAPGGTEAFF.

This clonotype was observed many times. The chain joins TRBV10-3 to TRBJ2-7, with 9 bases fitting TRBD2. Germline V lookup: CDR1 ENHRY, CDR2 SYGVKD. The CDR3 sequence is 13 residues long. The V and J ends lost 4 bases and 3 bases, in that order; junction bases with no gene match: 1. For the CDR3, the DNA is TGTGCCATCAGTGCTAGCGGGAACTACGAGCAGTACTTC. As protein: CAISASGNYEQYF.

This clonotype was found many times. Here the CDR3 reads CASSYLGADTQYF. CDR3 bases: TGCGCCAGCAGCTACCTTGGTGCAGATACGCAGTATTTT. The rearrangement links TRBV5-1 to TRBJ2-3; D ambiguous. The CDR3 extends over 13 amino acids. V lost 3 bases, J lost 4 bases, and 9 bases lay in between. Germline V CDR1 and CDR2: SGHRS, YFSETQ. Full variable domain (remainder filled in from reference TRBV5-1 and TRBJ2-3): KAGVTQTPRYLIKTRGQQVTLSCSPISGHRSVSWYQQTPGQGLQFLFEYFSETQRNKGNFPGRFSGRQFSNSRSEMNVSTLELGDSALYLCASSYLGADTQYFGPGTRLTVL.

This clonotype was detected many times. This chain uses TRBV19 with TRBJ1-5; 10 bases agree with TRBD1. The germline gives CDR1 LNHDA, CDR2 SQIVND (reference sequence). The CDR3 has 17 amino acids. Trimming removed 5 bases from V and 2 bases from J; junction bases left unmatched: 9. CDR3 DNA sequence: TGTGCCAGTAGTCACCGACAGGGGGCAGGTGGCAATCAGCCCCAGCATTTT. It encodes CASSHRQGAGGNQPQHF.

This clonotype was counted at least ten times. The V call is TRBV7-8, the J call TRBJ2-2; D may match TRBD1 or TRBD2 (5 bases each). Germline V lookup: CDR1 SGHVS, CDR2 FQNEAQ. Trimming took 5 bases from V and 7 from J, leaving 17 bases between them. The CDR3 extends over 15 amino acids. The CDR3 sequence is CASSPLRGVDGELFF. Here the CDR3 DNA reads TGTGCCAGCAGCCCACTTAGGGGAGTGGACGGGGAGCTGTTTTTT.

This clonotype was counted only a few times. The chain carries TRBV19 and TRBJ2-1; 10 bases match TRBD2. The V gene's germline CDR1 is LNHDA and CDR2 SQIVND (reference sequence). The CDR3 sequence is 16 residues long. With 3 bases clipped from V and 3 bases from J, the junction kept 5 bases outside the gene matches. The CDR3 loop reads CASSIIASGSYNEQFF. The CDR3 DNA is TGTGCCAGTAGTATTATAGCTAGCGGGAGCTACAATGAGCAGTTCTTC.

This clonotype has a count of ten or more. A read error may account for a junction end that differs from germline. The gene calls are TRBV20-1 and TRBJ1-2; D gene uncertain. Germline loops: CDR1 DFQATT, CDR2 SNEGSKA (reference sequence). This CDR3 has 10 residues. CDR3 DNA: TGCAGTGCTAGAGTGGAAGTGAACCACTTC. It encodes CSARVEVNHF.

This clonotype came up many times. The genes are TRBV29-1 and TRBJ1-1; TRBD1 matches at 7 bases. Trimming removed 4 bases from V and 2 bases from J; junction bases left unmatched: 7. Looked up from germline, CDR1 is SQVTM and CDR2 is ANQGSEA. The CDR3 extends over 14 amino acids. The CDR3 reads CSVVGAGGNTEAFF. CDR3 DNA sequence: TGCAGCGTTGTCGGCGCAGGGGGAAACACTGAAGCTTTCTTT.

This clonotype occurred many times. The gene calls are TRBV11-2 and TRBJ2-2, with D tentatively TRBD2 (5 bases). CDR3 length equals 12 residues. CDR1 is SGHAT and CDR2 is FQNNGV in the germline V gene. V was trimmed by 3 bases and J by 7 bases, leaving 6 bases between them. DNA of the CDR3: TGTGCCAGCAGCTTCGGGGTCGGGGAGCTGTTTTTT. Protein: CASSFGVGELFF.